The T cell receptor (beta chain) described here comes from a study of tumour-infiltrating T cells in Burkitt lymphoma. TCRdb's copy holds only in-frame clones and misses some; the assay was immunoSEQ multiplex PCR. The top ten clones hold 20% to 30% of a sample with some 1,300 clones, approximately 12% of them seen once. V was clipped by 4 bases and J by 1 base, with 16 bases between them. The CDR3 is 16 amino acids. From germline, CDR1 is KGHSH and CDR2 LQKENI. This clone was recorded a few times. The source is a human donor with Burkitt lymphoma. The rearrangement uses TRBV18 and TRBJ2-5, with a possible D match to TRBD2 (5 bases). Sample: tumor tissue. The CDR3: CASSLAMAGSQETQYF. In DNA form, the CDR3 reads TGTGCCAGCTCACTAGCTATGGCTGGGAGCCAAGAGACCCAGTACTTC.